The entry below gives a single T cell receptor (beta chain) sequence along with its context. This entry is derived from a study of blood T cell repertoires in COVID-19. The CDR3 length is 12 residues. Germline loops: CDR1 LGHDT, CDR2 YNNKEL (reference sequence). Trimming took 0 bases from V and 11 from J, leaving 8 bases between them. Authors' methods: Reference gene primer amplification gave estimated nucleated cell counts. The data were produced by immunoSEQ multiplex PCR, yet TCRdb's version contains in-frame clones alone and is incomplete. From that table come the V and J calls and clone size; the DNA was used to work out D and trimming. The repertoire holds some 250,000 clones, with roughly four fifths as singletons.

The sequence came from a woman between 55 and 75 years old with active or convalescent COVID-19. Source material: peripheral blood. This chain joins TRBV3-1 (or the pseudogene TRBV3-2) and TRBJ2-1, with D hard to call. CDR3 sequence reads: CASSQDGKQQFF. DNA of the CDR3: TGTGCCAGCAGCCAAGATGGCAAACAGCAGTTCTTC.